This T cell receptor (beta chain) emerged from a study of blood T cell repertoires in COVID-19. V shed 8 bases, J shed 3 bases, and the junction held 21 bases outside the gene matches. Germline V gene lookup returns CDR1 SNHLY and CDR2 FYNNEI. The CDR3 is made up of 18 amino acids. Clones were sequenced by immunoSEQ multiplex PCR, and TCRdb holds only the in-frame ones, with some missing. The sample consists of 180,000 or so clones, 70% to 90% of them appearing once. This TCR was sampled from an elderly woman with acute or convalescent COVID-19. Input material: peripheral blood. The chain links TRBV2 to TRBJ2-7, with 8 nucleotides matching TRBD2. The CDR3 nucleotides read TGTGCCAGCCTCACGGAAGCCAAAACGGGCGGGGGGCACTACGAGCAGTACTTC. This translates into CASLTEAKTGGGHYEQYF.